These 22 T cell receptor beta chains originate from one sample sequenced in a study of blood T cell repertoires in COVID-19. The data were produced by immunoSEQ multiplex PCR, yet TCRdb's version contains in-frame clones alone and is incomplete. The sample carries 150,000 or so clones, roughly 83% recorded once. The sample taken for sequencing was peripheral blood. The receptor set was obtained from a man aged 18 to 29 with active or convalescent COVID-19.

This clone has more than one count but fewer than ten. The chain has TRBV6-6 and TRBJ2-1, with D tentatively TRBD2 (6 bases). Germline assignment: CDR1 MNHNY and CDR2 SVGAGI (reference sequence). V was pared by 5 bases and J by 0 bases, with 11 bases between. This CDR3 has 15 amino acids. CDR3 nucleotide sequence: TGTGCCAGCAGTCCCCCGGGAGTCTCCTACAATGAGCAGTTCTTC. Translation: CASSPPGVSYNEQFF.

The CDR3 region is CASSLERAQSSGNTIYF. The CDR3 nucleotides are TGTGCCAGCAGCTTAGAGAGGGCACAGAGCTCTGGAAACACCATATATTTT. The V and J genes are TRBV7-8 and TRBJ1-3, with unresolved D. V was cut by 1 base and J by 0 bases, with 13 bases left in between. CDR3 size: 17 residues. Germline CDR1 is SGHVS and CDR2 is FQNEAQ. The full variable domain, completed using reference TRBV7-8 and TRBJ1-3, is GAGVSQSPRYKVAKRGQDVALRCDPISGHVSLFWYQQALGQGPEFLTYFQNEAQLDKSGLPSDRFFAERPEGSVSTLKIQRTQQEDSAVYLCASSLERAQSSGNTIYFGEGSWLTVV.

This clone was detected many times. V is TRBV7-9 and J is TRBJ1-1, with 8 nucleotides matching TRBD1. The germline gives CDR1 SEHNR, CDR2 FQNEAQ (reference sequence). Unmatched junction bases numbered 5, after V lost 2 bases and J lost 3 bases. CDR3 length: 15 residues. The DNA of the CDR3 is TGTGCCAGCAGCTTAAGGGGACAGGCGGACACTGAAGCTTTCTTT. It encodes CASSLRGQADTEAFF.

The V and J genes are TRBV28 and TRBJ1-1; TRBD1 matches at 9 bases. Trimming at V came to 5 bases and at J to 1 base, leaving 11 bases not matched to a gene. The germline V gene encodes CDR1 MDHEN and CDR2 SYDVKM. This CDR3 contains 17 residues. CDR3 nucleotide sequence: TGTGCCAGCAGTCTTGGGACAGGGAAAAGGAGGAACACTGAAGCTTTCTTT. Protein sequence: CASSLGTGKRRNTEAFF.

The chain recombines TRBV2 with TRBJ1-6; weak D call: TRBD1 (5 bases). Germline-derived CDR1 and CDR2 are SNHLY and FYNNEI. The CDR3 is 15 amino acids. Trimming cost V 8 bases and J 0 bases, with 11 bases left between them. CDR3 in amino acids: CASANRSSYNSPLHF. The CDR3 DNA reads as TGTGCCAGCGCGAACAGGAGCTCCTATAATTCACCCCTCCACTTT.

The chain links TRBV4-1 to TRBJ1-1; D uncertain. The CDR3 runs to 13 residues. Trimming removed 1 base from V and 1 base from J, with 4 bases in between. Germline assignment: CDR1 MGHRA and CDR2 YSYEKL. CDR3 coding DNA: TGCGCCAGCAGCCAAGTCGGGAACACTGAAGCTTTCTTT. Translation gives CASSQVGNTEAFF.

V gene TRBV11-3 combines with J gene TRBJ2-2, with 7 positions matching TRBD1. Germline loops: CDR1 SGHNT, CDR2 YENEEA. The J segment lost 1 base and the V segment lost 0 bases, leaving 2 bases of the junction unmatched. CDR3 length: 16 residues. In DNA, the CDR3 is TGTGCCAGCAGCTTAGATCCAGGGGGGAACACCGGGGAGCTGTTTTTT. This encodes CASSLDPGGNTGELFF.

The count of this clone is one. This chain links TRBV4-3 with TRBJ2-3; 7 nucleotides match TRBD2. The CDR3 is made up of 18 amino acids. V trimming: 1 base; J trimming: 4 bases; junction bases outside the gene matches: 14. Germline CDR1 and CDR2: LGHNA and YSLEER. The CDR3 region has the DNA TGCGCCAGCAGCCAAGTGTCCGGTAGGAGCGGGGTGGCAGATACGCAGTATTTT. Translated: CASSQVSGRSGVADTQYF.

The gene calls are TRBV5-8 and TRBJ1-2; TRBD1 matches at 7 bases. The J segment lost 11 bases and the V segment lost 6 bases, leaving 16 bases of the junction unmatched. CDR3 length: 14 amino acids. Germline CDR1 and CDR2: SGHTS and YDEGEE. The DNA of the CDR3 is TGTGCCAGCACCCAACTCTACAGGGGACGGAGTTACACCTTC. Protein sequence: CASTQLYRGRSYTF.

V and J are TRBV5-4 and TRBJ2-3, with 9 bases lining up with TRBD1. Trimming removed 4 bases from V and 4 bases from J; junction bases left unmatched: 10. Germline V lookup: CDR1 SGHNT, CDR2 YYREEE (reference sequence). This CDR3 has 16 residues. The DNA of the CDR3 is TGTGCCAGCAGCGGTATGAGGACAGGGGCTGCAGATACGCAGTATTTT. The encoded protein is CASSGMRTGAADTQYF.

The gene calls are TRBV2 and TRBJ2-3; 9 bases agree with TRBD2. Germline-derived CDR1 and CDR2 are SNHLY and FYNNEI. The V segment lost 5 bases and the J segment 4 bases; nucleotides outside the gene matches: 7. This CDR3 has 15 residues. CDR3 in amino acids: CASSSPGLASDTQYF. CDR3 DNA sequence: TGTGCCAGCAGTTCACCGGGACTAGCATCAGATACGCAGTATTTT.

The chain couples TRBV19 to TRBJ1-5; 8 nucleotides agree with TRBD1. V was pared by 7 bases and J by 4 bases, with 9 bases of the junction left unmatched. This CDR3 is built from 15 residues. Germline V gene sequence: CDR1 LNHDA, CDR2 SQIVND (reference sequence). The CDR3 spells CASTWQQGGNQPQHF. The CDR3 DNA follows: TGTGCCAGTACCTGGCAACAGGGGGGAAATCAGCCCCAGCATTTT.

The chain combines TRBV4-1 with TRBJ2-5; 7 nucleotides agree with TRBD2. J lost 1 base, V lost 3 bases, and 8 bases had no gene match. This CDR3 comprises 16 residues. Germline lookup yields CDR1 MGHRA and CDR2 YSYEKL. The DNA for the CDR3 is TGCGCCAGCAGCCAGAACCCCGGGACTACCCAAGAGACCCAGTACTTC. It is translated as CASSQNPGTTQETQYF.

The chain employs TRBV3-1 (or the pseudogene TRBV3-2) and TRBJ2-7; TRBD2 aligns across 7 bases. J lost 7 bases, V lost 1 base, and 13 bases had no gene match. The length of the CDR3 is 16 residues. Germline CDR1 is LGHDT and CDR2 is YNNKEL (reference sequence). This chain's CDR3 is CASSQAGLGVVGEQYF. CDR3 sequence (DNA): TGTGCCAGCAGCCAAGCCGGACTAGGAGTGGTGGGGGAGCAGTACTTC.

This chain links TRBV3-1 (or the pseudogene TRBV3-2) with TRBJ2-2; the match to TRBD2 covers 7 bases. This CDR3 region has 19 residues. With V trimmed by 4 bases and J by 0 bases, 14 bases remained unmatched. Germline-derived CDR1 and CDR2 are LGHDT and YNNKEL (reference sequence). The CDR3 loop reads CASSPLFAGEVANTGELFF. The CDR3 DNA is TGTGCCAGCAGCCCCCTTTTTGCGGGAGAAGTCGCGAACACCGGGGAGCTGTTTTTT.

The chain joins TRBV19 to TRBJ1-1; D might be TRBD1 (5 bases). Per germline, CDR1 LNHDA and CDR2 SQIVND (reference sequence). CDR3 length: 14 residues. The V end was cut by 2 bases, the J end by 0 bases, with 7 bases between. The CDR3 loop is CASSIQGLNTEAFF. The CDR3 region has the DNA TGTGCCAGTAGTATACAGGGATTGAACACTGAAGCTTTCTTT.

CDR3 coding DNA: TGTGCCAGCAGCTTAGACCGTCGGAGGACAGATACGCAGTATTTT. Translated: CASSLDRRRTDTQYF. The rearrangement uses TRBV11-2 and TRBJ2-3; tentative D call: TRBD2 (5 bases). V lost 0 bases, J lost 3 bases, and 10 bases lay in between. CDR3 length: 15 residues. Germline V gene lookup returns CDR1 SGHAT and CDR2 FQNNGV.

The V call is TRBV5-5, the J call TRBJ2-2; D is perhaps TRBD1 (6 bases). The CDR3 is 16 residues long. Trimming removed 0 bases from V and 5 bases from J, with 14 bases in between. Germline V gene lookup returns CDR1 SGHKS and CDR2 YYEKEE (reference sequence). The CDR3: CASSLVLGAGTGELFF. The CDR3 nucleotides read TGTGCCAGCAGCTTGGTTTTGGGGGCAGGGACCGGGGAGCTGTTTTTT.

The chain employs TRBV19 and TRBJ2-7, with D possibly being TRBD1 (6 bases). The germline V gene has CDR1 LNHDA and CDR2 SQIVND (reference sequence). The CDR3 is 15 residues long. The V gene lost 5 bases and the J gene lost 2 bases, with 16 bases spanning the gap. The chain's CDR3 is CASSGTLDRPYEQYF. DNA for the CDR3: TGTGCCAGTAGTGGGACCCTGGACAGACCCTACGAGCAGTACTTC.

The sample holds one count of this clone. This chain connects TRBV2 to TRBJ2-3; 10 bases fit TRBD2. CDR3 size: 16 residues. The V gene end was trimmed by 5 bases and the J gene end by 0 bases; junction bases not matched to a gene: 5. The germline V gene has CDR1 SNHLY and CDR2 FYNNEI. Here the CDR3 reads CASSHGLAVSTDTQYF. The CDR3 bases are TGTGCCAGCAGTCACGGACTAGCGGTTAGCACAGATACGCAGTATTTT.

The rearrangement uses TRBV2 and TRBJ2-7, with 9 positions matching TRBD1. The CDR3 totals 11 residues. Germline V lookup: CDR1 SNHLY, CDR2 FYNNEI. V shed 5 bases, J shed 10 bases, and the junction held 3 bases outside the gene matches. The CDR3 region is CASSWDRDQYF. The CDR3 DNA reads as TGTGCCAGCAGTTGGGACAGGGACCAGTACTTC.

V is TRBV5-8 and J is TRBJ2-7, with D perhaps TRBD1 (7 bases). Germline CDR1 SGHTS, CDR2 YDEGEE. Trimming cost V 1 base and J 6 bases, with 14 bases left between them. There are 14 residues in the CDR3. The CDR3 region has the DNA TGTGCCAGCAGCTTGCAGGGGGGCCTGGGCGAGCAGTACTTC. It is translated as CASSLQGGLGEQYF.